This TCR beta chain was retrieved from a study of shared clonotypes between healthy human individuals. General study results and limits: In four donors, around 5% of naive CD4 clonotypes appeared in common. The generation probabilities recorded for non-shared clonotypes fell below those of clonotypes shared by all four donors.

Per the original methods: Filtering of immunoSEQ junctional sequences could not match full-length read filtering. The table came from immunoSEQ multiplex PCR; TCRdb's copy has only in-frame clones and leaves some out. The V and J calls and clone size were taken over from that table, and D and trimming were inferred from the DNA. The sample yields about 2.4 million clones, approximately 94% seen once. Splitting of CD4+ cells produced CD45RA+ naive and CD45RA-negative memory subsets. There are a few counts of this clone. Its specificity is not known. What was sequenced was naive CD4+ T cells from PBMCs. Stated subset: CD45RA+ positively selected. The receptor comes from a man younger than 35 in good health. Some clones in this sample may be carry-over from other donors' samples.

This CDR3 is CASRNYGYTF. For the CDR3, the DNA is TGTGCCAGCAGGAACTATGGCTACACCTTC. J is TRBJ1-2 and V is TRBV2; no clear D. V lost 6 bases to trimming and J lost 2 bases, with 1 base between them. Germline assignment: CDR1 SNHLY and CDR2 FYNNEI. There are 10 residues in the CDR3.